This T cell receptor (beta chain) was observed in a study of cytomegalovirus exposure and HLA in healthy donors. This clone has just a few counts. Amplification used 60 Vbeta primers and 13 Jbeta primers. The data were produced by immunoSEQ multiplex PCR, yet TCRdb's version contains in-frame clones alone and is incomplete. The repertoire consists of 150,000 to 170,000 clones, with 65% to 75% occurring once and the leading ten covering about 2.7%. Trimming took off 0 bases at V and 0 bases at J, with 9 bases between the two ends. The CDR3 consists of 17 residues. Germline V lookup: CDR1 SEHNR, CDR2 FQNEAQ (reference sequence).

This TCR was sampled from a man younger than 30 in good health and CMV-seronegative. What was sequenced was PBMCs. The chain has TRBV7-9 and TRBJ1-6, with a tentative D call TRBD1 (5 bases). The CDR3 sequence: CASSLAQGSSYNSPLHF. The DNA of the CDR3 is TGTGCCAGCAGCTTAGCGCAGGGAAGCTCCTATAATTCACCCCTCCACTTT.